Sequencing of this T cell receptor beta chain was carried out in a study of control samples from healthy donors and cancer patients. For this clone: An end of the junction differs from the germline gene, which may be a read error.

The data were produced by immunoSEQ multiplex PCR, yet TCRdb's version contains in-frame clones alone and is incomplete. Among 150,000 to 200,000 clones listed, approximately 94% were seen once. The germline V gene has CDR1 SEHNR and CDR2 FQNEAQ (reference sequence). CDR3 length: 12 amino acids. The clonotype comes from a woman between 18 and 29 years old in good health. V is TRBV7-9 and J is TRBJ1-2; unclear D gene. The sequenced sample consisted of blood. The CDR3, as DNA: TGTGCCAGCAGCCTAGCCCCGACTGGCTACACCTTC. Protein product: CASSLAPTGYTF. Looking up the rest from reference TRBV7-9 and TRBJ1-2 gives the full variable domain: DTGVSQNPRHKITKRGQNVTFRCDPISEHNRLYWYRQTLGQGPEFLTYFQNEAQLEKSRLLSDRFSAERPKGSFSTLEIQRTEQGDSAMYLCASSLAPTGYTFGSGTRLTVV.